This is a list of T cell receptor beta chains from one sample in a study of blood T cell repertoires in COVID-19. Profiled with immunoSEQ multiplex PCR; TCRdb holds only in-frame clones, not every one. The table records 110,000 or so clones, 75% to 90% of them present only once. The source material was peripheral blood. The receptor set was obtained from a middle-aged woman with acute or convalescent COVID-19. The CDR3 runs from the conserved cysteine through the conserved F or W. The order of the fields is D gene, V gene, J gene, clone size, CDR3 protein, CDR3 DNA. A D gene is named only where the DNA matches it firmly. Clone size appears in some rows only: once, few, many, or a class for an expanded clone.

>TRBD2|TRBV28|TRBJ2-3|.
CASSPAGGLTDTQYF
TGTGCCAGCAGCCCGGCGGGGGGGCTGACAGATACGCAGTATTTT
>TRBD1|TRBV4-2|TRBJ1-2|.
CASSQDGGGAYGYTF
TGTGCCAGCAGCCAAGATGGAGGGGGCGCCTATGGCTACACCTTC
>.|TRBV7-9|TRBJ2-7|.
CATRGTGMGEQYF
TGTGCCACCCGCGGGACGGGGATGGGAGAGCAGTACTTC
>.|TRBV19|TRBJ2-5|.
CASSKGVGGETQYF
TGTGCCAGTAGTAAGGGTGTGGGCGGGGAGACCCAGTACTTC
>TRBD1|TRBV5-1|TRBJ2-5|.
CASSSDRGETQYF
TGCGCCAGCAGCTCAGACAGGGGAGAGACCCAGTACTTC
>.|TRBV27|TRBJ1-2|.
CASRLLTDLVGFSYTF
TGTGCCAGCAGACTTCTGACAGACCTCGTCGGCTTCAGCTACACCTTC
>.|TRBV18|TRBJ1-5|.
CASSPNYSNQPQHF
TGTGCCAGCTCACCGAACTATAGCAATCAGCCCCAGCATTTT
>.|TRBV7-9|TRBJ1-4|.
CASSKAGREWEKLFF
TGTGCCAGCAGCAAGGCGGGGCGGGAATGGGAAAAACTGTTTTTT
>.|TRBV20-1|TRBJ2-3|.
CSASKREGASTDTQYF
TGCAGTGCTAGTAAACGGGAGGGGGCCAGCACAGATACGCAGTATTTT
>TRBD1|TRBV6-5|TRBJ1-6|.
CASSRDSSSPPLHF
TGTGCCAGCAGTCGGGACAGCTCTTCGCCACCCCTCCACTTT
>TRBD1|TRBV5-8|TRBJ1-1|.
CASSQGAGTGNTEAFF
TGTGCCAGCAGCCAGGGGGCCGGGACAGGCAACACTGAAGCTTTCTTT
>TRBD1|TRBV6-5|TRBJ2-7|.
CASIRGTSSYEQYF
TGTGCCAGCATCAGGGGGACGAGCTCCTACGAGCAGTACTTC
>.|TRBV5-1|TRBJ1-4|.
CASSLAGTGGEKLFF
TGCGCCAGCAGCTTGGCAGGGACGGGGGGAGAAAAACTGTTTTTT
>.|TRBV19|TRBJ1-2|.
CASSPPGGGYGYTF
TGTGCCAGTAGCCCGCCCGGAGGAGGATATGGCTACACCTTC
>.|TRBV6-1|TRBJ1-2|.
CASSELRGYTF
TGTGCCAGCAGTGAACTTCGTGGCTACACCTTC
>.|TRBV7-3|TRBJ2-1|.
CASSPTVYNEQFF
TGTGCCAGCAGCCCGACAGTGTACAATGAGCAGTTCTTC
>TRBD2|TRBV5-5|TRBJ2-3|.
CASSSTLWLAGSTDTQYF
TGTGCCAGCAGTTCCACTCTCTGGCTAGCGGGGAGCACAGATACGCAGTATTTT
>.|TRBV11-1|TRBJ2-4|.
CASSPGKNIQYF
TGTGCCAGCAGCCCAGGAAAAAACATTCAGTACTTC
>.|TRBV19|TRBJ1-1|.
CASSIDLGGYGEAFF
TGTGCCAGTAGTATAGATCTCGGAGGGTATGGTGAAGCTTTCTTT
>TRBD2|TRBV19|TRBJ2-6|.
CASSIGKGRAGANVLTF
TGTGCCAGTAGTATAGGGAAGGGGAGGGCCGGGGCCAACGTCCTGACTTTC
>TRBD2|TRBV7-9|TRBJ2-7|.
CASSDPGTSASYEQYF
TGTGCCAGCAGCGACCCCGGGACTAGCGCGTCCTACGAGCAGTACTTC
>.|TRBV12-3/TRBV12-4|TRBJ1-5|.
CASRAVSNQPQHF
TGTGCCAGCCGTGCAGTGAGCAATCAGCCCCAGCATTTT
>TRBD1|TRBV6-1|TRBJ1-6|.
CASSDRQGSPLHF
TGTGCCAGCAGTGACAGACAGGGCTCACCCCTCCACTTT
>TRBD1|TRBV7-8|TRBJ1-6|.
CASSSTYTGVESPLHF
TGTGCCAGCAGCTCCACCTATACAGGGGTGGAATCACCCCTCCACTTT
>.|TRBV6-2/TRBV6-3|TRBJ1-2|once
CASSYSTETNYGYTF
TGTGCCAGCAGTTACTCGACAGAAACTAACTATGGCTACACCTTC
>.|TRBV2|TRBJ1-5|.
CASSEEAGTSLGPQHF
TGTGCCAGCAGTGAGGAAGCCGGGACAAGCCTGGGGCCCCAGCATTTT
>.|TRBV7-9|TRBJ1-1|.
CASSGLNTEAFF
TGTGCCAGCAGTGGCCTGAACACTGAAGCTTTCTTT
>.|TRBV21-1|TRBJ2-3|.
CASSARRTSTDTQYF
TGTGCCAGCAGCGCTAGACGGACTAGCACAGATACGCAGTATTTT
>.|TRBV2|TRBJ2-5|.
CASSASSLYQETQYF
TGTGCCAGCTCTGCTAGCTCGTTGTACCAAGAGACCCAGTACTTC